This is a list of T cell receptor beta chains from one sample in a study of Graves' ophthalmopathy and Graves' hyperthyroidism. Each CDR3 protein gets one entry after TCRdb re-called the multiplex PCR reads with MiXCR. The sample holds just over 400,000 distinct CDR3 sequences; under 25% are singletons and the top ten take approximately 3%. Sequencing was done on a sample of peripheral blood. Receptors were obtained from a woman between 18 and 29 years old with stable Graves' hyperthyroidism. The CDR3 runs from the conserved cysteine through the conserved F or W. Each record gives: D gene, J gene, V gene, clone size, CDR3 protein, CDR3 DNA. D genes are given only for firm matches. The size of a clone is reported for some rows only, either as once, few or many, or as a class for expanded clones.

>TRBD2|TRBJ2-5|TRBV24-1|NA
CATSDHGLAGGQSQETKYF
TGTGCCACCAGTGACCACGGACTAGCGGGAGGGCAGAGCCAAGAGACCAAGTACTTC
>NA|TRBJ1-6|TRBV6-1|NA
CASSPPGSPLHF
TGTGCCAGCAGCCCACCTGGATCACCCCTCCACTTT
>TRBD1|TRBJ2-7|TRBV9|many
CASSVRDRVYEQYF
TGTGCCAGCAGCGTACGGGACAGGGTCTACGAGCAGTACTTC
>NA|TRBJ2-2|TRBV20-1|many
CSARNLEGGNTGELFF
TGCAGTGCTAGAAATCTGGAGGGAGGGAACACCGGGGAGCTGTTTTTT
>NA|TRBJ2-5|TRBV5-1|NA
CASSLLSVGGTETQYF
TGCGCCAGCAGCTTGCTTTCTGTGGGGGGCACTGAGACCCAGTACTTC
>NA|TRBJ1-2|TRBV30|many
CAWSVPNLRGYGYTF
TGTGCCTGGAGTGTACCTAATTTAAGGGGATATGGCTACACCTTC
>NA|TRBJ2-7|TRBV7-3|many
CASSLSSNGPYEQYF
TGTGCCAGCAGCTTAAGTTCCAACGGCCCCTACGAGCAGTACTTC
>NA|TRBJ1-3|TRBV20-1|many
CSAIITDPGNTIYF
TGCAGTGCTATCATTACAGACCCTGGAAACACCATATATTTT
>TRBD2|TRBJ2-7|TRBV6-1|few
CASIRSGGNDEQYF
TGTGCCAGCATTCGAAGCGGGGGGAACGACGAGCAGTACTTC
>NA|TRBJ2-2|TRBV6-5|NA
CASSFRDRNTGELFF
TGTGCCAGCAGTTTCCGAGACAGGAACACCGGGGAGCTGTTTTTT
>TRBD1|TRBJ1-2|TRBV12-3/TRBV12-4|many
CASSLGQVYGYTF
TGTGCCAGCAGTCTTGGACAGGTTTATGGCTACACCTTC
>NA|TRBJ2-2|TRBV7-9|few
CASSLVYRSGELFF
TGTGCCAGCAGCTTAGTTTACCGGTCCGGGGAGCTGTTTTTT
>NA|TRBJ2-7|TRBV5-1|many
CASSFDRLSYEQYF
TGCGCCAGCAGCTTTGACAGATTATCCTACGAGCAGTACTTC
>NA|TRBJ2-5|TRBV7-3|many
CASSLVAGRQETQYF
TGTGCCAGCAGCTTAGTCGCGGGCCGGCAAGAGACCCAGTACTTC
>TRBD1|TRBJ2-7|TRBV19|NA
CASSILNMKTGTGAYEQYF
TGTGCCAGTAGTATACTCAATATGAAAACCGGGACAGGGGCCTACGAGCAGTACTTC
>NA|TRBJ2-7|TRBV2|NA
CASSAPLAYEQYF
TGTGCCAGCAGTGCGCCACTAGCCTACGAGCAGTACTTC
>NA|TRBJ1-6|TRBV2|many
CASSARENNSPLHF
TGTGCCAGCAGTGCCCGGGAGAATAATTCACCCCTCCACTTT
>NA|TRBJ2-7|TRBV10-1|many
CASTLLSRGAYEQYF
TGCGCCAGCACCCTCCTCTCGAGGGGGGCCTACGAGCAGTACTTC
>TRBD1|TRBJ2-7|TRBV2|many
CASRGGQGEYEQYF
TGTGCCAGCAGGGGAGGACAGGGGGAATACGAGCAGTACTTC
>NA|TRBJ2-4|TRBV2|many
CASLDRFTIQYF
TGTGCCAGCCTCGACAGGTTCACCATTCAGTACTTC
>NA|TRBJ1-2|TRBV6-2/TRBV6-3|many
CASSYSSVGGYTF
TGTGCCAGCAGTTACTCGTCGGTGGGGGGCTACACCTTC
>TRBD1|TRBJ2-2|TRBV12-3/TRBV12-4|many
CASSQTGDTGELFF
TGTGCCAGCAGCCAGACAGGGGATACCGGGGAGCTGTTTTTT
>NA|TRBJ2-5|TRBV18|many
CASSLGLRETQYF
TGTGCCAGCTCACTAGGTTTGAGAGAGACCCAGTACTTC
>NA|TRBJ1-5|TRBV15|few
CATSRWGQPQHF
TGTGCCACCAGCAGATGGGGTCAGCCCCAGCATTTT
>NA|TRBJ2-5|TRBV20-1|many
CSALLSGIFLVQETQYF
TGCAGTGCCCTCCTCTCCGGGATTTTTTTAGTACAAGAGACCCAGTACTTC
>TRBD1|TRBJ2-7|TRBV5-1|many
CASSLLQGFEQYF
TGCGCCAGCAGCTTGCTACAGGGGTTCGAGCAGTACTTC
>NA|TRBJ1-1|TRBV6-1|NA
CASSEAGGWGTEAFF
TGTGCCAGCAGTGAAGCGGGGGGCTGGGGCACTGAAGCTTTCTTT
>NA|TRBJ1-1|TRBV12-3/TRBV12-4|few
CASSPSRMTVNTEAFF
TGTGCCAGCAGTCCGAGCAGGATGACAGTGAACACTGAAGCTTTCTTT
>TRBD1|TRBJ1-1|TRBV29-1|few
CSASTGGATEAFF
TGCAGCGCATCAACAGGGGGCGCGACTGAAGCTTTCTTT
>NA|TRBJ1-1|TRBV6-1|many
CASSPSWNEAFF
TGTGCCAGCTCGCCGAGCTGGAATGAAGCTTTCTTT
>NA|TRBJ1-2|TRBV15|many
CATSRRRENYGYTF
TGTGCCACCAGCAGGAGGAGGGAGAACTATGGCTACACCTTC
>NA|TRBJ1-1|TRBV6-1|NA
CASIGGWKMNTEAFF
TGTGCCAGCATAGGAGGGTGGAAGATGAACACTGAAGCTTTCTTT
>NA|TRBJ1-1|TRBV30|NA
CAWSPGLNTEAFF
TGTGCCTGGAGTCCGGGACTAAACACTGAAGCTTTCTTT
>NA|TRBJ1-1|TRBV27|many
CASSLQGSVSTEAFF
TGTGCCAGCAGTTTACAGGGTTCGGTGAGCACTGAAGCTTTCTTT
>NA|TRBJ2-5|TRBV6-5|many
CASRAGTEETQYF
TGTGCCAGCCGGGCAGGGACGGAAGAGACCCAGTACTTC
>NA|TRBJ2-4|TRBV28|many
CASMEGAGNIQYF
TGTGCCAGCATGGAGGGGGCTGGAAACATTCAGTACTTC
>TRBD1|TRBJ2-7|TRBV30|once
CAWSGTGVYEQYF
TGTGCCTGGAGTGGGACAGGGGTCTACGAGCAGTACTTC
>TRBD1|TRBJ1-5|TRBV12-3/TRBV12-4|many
CASRQAQGAGNQPQHF
TGTGCCAGCCGCCAAGCCCAGGGGGCGGGTAATCAGCCCCAGCATTTT
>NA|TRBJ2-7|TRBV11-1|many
CASSQSPNYEQYF
TGTGCCAGCAGCCAAAGTCCCAACTACGAGCAGTACTTC
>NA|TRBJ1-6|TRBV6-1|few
CASSENQGYPTLTLHF
TGTGCCAGCAGTGAAAACCAGGGGTACCCAACCCTCACCCTCCACTTT
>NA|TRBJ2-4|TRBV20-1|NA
CSARDFLANIKYF
TGCAGTGCTAGAGATTTCCTAGCGAACATTAAGTACTTC
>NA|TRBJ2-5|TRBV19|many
CASSTDYRGETQYF
TGTGCCAGTAGTACCGACTACCGGGGAGAGACCCAGTACTTC
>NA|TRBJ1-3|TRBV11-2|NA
CASSLRFEGGRRNTIYF
TGTGCCAGCAGCTTAAGGTTTGAGGGGGGCAGAAGAAACACCATATATTTT
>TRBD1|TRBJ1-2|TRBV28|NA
CATSLSNLGQTNYGYTF
TGTGCCACCTCCCTTTCGAACTTGGGACAGACTAACTATGGCTACACCTTC
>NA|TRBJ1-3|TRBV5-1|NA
CASSLEAGRNTIYF
TGCGCCAGCAGCTTGGAGGCAGGCCGAAACACCATATATTTT
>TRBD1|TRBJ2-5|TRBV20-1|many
CSARDYHRGHQETQYF
TGCAGTGCTAGAGATTACCACAGGGGACATCAAGAGACCCAGTACTTC
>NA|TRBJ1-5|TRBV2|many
CASNPGLYSNQPQHF
TGTGCCAGCAATCCAGGATTATATAGCAATCAGCCCCAGCATTTT
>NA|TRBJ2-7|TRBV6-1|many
CASSEEGNLNYEQYF
TGTGCCAGCAGTGAAGAAGGGAATTTAAACTACGAGCAGTACTTC
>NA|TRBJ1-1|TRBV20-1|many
CSAGDSRVEAFF
TGCAGTGCTGGGGACTCAAGGGTTGAAGCTTTCTTT
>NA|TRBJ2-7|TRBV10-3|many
CAISEGGADEQYF
TGTGCCATCAGTGAAGGCGGGGCCGACGAGCAGTACTTC
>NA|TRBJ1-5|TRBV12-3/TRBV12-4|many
CASSFGYRLTHF
TGTGCCAGCAGTTTCGGGTACAGGTTAACCCATTTT
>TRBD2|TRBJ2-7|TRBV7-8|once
CASSGGTSGRYEQYF
TGTGCCAGCAGCGGAGGGACTAGCGGGAGGTACGAGCAGTACTTC
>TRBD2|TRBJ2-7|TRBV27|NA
CASARAGKDSRQYF
TGTGCCAGCGCTCGAGCGGGAAAAGATTCCCGGCAGTACTTC
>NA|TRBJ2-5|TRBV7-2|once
CASSSYPGAEETQYF
TGTGCCAGCAGCTCCTACCCGGGGGCCGAAGAGACCCAGTACTTC
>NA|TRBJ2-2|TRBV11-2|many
CASSLDQEGLSTGELFF
TGTGCCAGCAGCTTAGACCAGGAAGGGCTGAGCACCGGGGAGCTGTTTTTT